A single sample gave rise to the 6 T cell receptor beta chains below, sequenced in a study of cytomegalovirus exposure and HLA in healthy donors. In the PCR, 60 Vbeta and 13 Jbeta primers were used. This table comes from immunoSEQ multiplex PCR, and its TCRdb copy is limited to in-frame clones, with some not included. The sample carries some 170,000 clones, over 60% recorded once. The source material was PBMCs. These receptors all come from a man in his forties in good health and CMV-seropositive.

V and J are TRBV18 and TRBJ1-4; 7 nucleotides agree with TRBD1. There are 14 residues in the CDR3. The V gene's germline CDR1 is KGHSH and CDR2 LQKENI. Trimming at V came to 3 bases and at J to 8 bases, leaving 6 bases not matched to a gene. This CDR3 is CASSPDRTGEKLFF. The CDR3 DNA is TGTGCCAGCTCACCGGACAGGACGGGGGAAAAACTGTTTTTT.

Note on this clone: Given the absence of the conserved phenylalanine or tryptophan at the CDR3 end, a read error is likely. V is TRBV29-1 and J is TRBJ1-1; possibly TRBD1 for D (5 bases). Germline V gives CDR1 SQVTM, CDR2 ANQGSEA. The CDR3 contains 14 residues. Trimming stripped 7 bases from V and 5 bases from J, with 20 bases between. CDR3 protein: CSGTKRGYGTEAFL. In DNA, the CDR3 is TGCAGCGGGACCAAGAGGGGCTATGGGACTGAAGCTTTCCTT.

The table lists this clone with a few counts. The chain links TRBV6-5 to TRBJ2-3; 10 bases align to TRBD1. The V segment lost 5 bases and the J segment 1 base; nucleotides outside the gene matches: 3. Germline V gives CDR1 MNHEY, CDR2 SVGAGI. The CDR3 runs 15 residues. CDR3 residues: CASSPGTGGTDTQYF. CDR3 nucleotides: TGTGCCAGCAGTCCTGGGACAGGGGGCACAGATACGCAGTATTTT.

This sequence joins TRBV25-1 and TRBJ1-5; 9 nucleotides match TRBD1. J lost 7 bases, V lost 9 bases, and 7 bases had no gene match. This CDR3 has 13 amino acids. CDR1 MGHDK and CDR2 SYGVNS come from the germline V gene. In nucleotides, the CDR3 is TGTGCCAGGGAAGACAGGGGGACCCAGCCCCAGCATTTT. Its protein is CAREDRGTQPQHF.

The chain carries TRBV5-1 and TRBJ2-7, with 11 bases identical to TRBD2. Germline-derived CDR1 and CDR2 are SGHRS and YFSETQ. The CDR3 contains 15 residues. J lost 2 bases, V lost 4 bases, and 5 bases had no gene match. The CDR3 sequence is CASSRGTSGAYEQYF. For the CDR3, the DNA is TGCGCCAGCAGCCGAGGGACTAGCGGAGCCTACGAGCAGTACTTC.

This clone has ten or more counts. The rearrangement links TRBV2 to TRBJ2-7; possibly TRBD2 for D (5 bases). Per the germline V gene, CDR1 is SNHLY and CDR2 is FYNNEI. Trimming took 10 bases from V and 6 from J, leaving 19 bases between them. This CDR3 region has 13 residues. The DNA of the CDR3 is TGTGCCATCGTGGAGGTGGGTAGAGCCGAGCAGTACTTC. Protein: CAIVEVGRAEQYF.